Below are 18 T cell receptor beta chains sequenced from a single sample in a study of blood T cell repertoires in COVID-19. This table comes from immunoSEQ multiplex PCR, and its TCRdb copy is limited to in-frame clones, with some not included. The table lists 110,000 to 150,000 clones, under 85% of them singletons. The material sequenced was peripheral blood. Every receptor here comes from a human donor in a cohort sampled during active COVID-19.

CDR3 amino acids: CATRLAGALTYTDTQYF. Written as DNA, the CDR3 is TGTGCCACCAGACTAGCGGGGGCCCTAACCTACACAGATACGCAGTATTTT. The chain joins TRBV7-2 to TRBJ2-3; the match to TRBD2 covers 12 bases. This CDR3 region has 17 residues. Losses at the gene ends were 10 bases for V and 2 bases for J; bases not matched to a gene: 13. Germline V gives CDR1 SGHTA, CDR2 FQGNSA.

The gene calls are TRBV2 and TRBJ1-6, with 9 positions matching TRBD1. The J segment lost 5 bases and the V segment lost 8 bases, leaving 7 bases of the junction unmatched. The CDR3 length is 15 residues. Germline CDR1 reads SNHLY; CDR2 reads FYNNEI. The CDR3 region has the DNA TGTGCCAGCTACGGTCGACAGGGGGATAATTCACCCCTCCACTTT. This translates into CASYGRQGDNSPLHF.

This chain connects TRBV18 to TRBJ2-5; 16 bases match TRBD2. Losses at the gene ends were 4 bases for V and 4 bases for J; bases not matched to a gene: 12. The germline gives CDR1 KGHSH, CDR2 LQKENI. CDR3 length equals 19 residues. In DNA, the CDR3 is TGTGCCAGCTCACTGACCGGGACTAGCGGGGGGGCCGCGGGAGAGACCCAGTACTTC. Amino acid sequence: CASSLTGTSGGAAGETQYF. The full variable domain, in which reference TRBV18 and TRBJ2-5 provide the parts outside the CDR3, is NAGVMQNPRHLVRRRGQEARLRCSPMKGHSHVYWYRQLPEEGLKFMVYLQKENIIDESGMPKERFSAEFPKEGPSILRIQQVVRGDSAAYFCASSLTGTSGGAAGETQYFGPGTRLLVL.

The rearrangement joins TRBV5-1 to TRBJ1-1; possibly TRBD1 for D (6 bases). V was trimmed by 0 bases and J by 4 bases, leaving 13 bases between them. The CDR3 loop spans 15 amino acids. CDR1 and CDR2 (germline): SGHRS, YFSETQ. The CDR3, as DNA: TGCGCCAGCAGCTTGGTGTCAGGGGTGCTCACTGAAGCTTTCTTT. Protein sequence: CASSLVSGVLTEAFF.

The chain is built from TRBV6-5 and TRBJ2-1; 9 nucleotides align to TRBD2. V trimming: 6 bases; J trimming: 4 bases; junction bases outside the gene matches: 7. Germline V gene sequence: CDR1 MNHEY, CDR2 SVGAGI. The CDR3 runs to 15 residues. The CDR3, as DNA: TGTGCCAGCAGACCCCCAGCGGGGGGATACAATGAGCAGTTCTTC. Translation: CASRPPAGGYNEQFF.

V gene TRBV18 combines with J gene TRBJ2-7; possibly TRBD1 for D (6 bases). Trimming took 3 bases from V and 0 from J, leaving 12 bases between them. CDR3 length: 15 residues. Germline V gives CDR1 KGHSH, CDR2 LQKENI. CDR3 DNA: TGTGCCAGCTCACCCCGGACAGCCTACTCCTACGAGCAGTACTTC. It yields the protein CASSPRTAYSYEQYF.

The sample holds a few counts of this clone. The gene calls are TRBV14 and TRBJ1-5; D call uncertain. The CDR3 length is 16 residues. Germline assignment: CDR1 SGHDN and CDR2 FVKESK. V was shortened by 4 bases and J by 0 bases, with 13 bases between the two germline ends. The CDR3 region is CASSPPTGYSNQPQHF. In nucleotides, the CDR3 is TGTGCCAGCAGCCCGCCGACGGGTTATAGCAATCAGCCCCAGCATTTT.

The V gene is TRBV3-1 (or the pseudogene TRBV3-2), the J gene TRBJ1-5, with TRBD1 as a possible D gene (6 bases). The CDR3 runs 19 residues. CDR1 LGHDT and CDR2 YNNKEL come from the germline V gene (reference sequence). Trimming shortened V by 7 bases and J by 5 bases, and 30 bases separated the two germline ends. The CDR3 DNA sequence: TGTGCCAGCACCACGGATGGTGCAGGGGCTCTCTATAAGGATCAGCCCCAGCATTTT. It translates to CASTTDGAGALYKDQPQHF.

This chain links TRBV7-2 with TRBJ2-5, with TRBD2 matching over 10 bases. The germline V gene has CDR1 SGHTA and CDR2 FQGNSA. This CDR3 comprises 15 residues. J gave up 6 bases and V 7 bases, and 11 bases lay outside the gene matches. The CDR3 loop reads CASIQSGGATKTQYF. CDR3 DNA sequence: TGTGCCAGCATCCAAAGCGGGGGGGCCACGAAGACCCAGTACTTC.

This clone was found once. The rearrangement links TRBV6-5 to TRBJ1-3; D unclear. CDR1 is MNHEY, CDR2 SVGAGI, per germline. V lost 6 bases and J lost 0, with 9 bases in between. The CDR3 is 14 residues long. CDR3 in DNA: TGTGCCAGCAGCCCCGTTGTCTCTGGAAACACCATATATTTT. Translated: CASSPVVSGNTIYF.

V gene TRBV21-1 combines with J gene TRBJ1-5; TRBD1 is taken as the D call from the table, unchecked against the DNA. TRBV21-1 is marked as a pseudogene. The CDR3 consists of 14 residues. For the CDR3, the DNA is TGTGCCAGCAGCAAAGGGGGCAGCAATCAGCCCCAGCATTTT. Protein: CASSKGGSNQPQHF.

J is TRBJ1-1 and V is TRBV5-6; no reliable D call. Between the trimmed V and J ends, which lost 7 bases and 5 bases, there was a span of 9 bases. Germline assignment: CDR1 SGHDT and CDR2 YYEEEE. This CDR3 is 11 amino acids long. DNA for the CDR3: TGTGCCAGCCCCCGCGGAACTGAAGCTTTCTTT. Protein: CASPRGTEAFF.

V usage is TRBV6-1 and J usage is TRBJ2-7, with 8 bases aligning to TRBD1. Germline V gene lookup returns CDR1 MNHNS and CDR2 SASEGT. Unmatched junction bases numbered 6, after V lost 1 base and J lost 4 bases. The CDR3 spans 15 residues. The CDR3 loop is CASSEGTGIGYEQYF. The CDR3 bases are TGTGCCAGCAGTGAAGGGACAGGGATCGGTTACGAGCAGTACTTC.

In regard to this clone: The junction departs from germline at one end; a sequencing error may be responsible. This chain connects TRBV7-7 to TRBJ2-1; D may be TRBD2 (6 bases). The V gene's germline CDR1 is SSHAT and CDR2 FNYEAQ (reference sequence). This CDR3 has 14 amino acids. In nucleotides, the CDR3 is TGTGCTAGCAGCTTAGGTTGGAGGGGCGATGAGCAGTTCTTC. Its protein is CASSLGWRGDEQFF.

This rearrangement joins TRBV7-2 to TRBJ1-2; D not resolved. Trimming cost V 6 bases and J 8 bases, with 25 bases left between them. CDR1 and CDR2 from the germline V gene are SGHTA and FQGNSA. This CDR3 has 16 amino acids. CDR3 nucleotide sequence: TGTGCCAGCAGTTATTCAACCCCACGTGCGGATGGGGGCTACACCTTC. Amino acids: CASSYSTPRADGGYTF.

This clone has just one count. The chain is built from TRBV18 and TRBJ2-7, with no clear D. Trimming stripped 2 bases from V and 6 bases from J, with 26 bases between. The CDR3 contains 18 residues. Germline CDR1 and CDR2: KGHSH and LQKENI. The CDR3 spells CASSPFPIERSQRSEQYF. In DNA form, the CDR3 reads TGTGCCAGCTCACCATTTCCTATCGAGAGGAGCCAGAGATCCGAGCAGTACTTC.

This clone was observed a single time. J is TRBJ1-6 and V is TRBV19; the match to TRBD1 covers 10 bases. This CDR3 has 15 residues. With V trimmed by 6 bases and J by 11 bases, 10 bases remained unmatched. Germline V CDR1 and CDR2: LNHDA, SQIVND (reference sequence). The CDR3 DNA is TGTGCCAGTAGCAGACAGGGGGCTATGGGGGCACCCCTCCACTTT. It translates to CASSRQGAMGAPLHF.

The chain is built from TRBV4-1 and TRBJ2-3, with D perhaps TRBD1 (6 bases). The CDR3 is made up of 15 amino acids. Germline V lookup: CDR1 MGHRA, CDR2 YSYEKL. V was shortened by 2 bases and J by 2 bases, with 11 bases between the two germline ends. In DNA form, the CDR3 reads TGCGCCAGCAGCCAACAGGGGTTCCCCACAGATACGCAGTATTTT. This encodes CASSQQGFPTDTQYF.